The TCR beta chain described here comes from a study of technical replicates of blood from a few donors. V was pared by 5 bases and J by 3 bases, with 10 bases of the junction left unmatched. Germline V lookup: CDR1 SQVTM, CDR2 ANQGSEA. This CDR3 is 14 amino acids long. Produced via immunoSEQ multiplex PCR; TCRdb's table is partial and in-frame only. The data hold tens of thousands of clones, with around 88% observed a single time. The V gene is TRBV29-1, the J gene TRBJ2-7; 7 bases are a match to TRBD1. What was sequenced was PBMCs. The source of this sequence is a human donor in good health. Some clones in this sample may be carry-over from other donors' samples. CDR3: CSVSTGFRGYEQYF. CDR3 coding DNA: TGCAGCGTTTCGACAGGGTTTAGGGGCTACGAGCAGTACTTC.